These T cell receptor beta chains were read from a single sample in a study of metastatic and nonmetastatic thyroid tumors. TCRdb re-processed the PCR reads through MiXCR. The sample has approximately 37,000 clones; 15% are singletons. Material: blood. All receptors derive from a male donor with papillary thyroid cancer or a benign thyroid nodule (not recorded which). Some clones in this sample may be carry-over from other donors' samples. Each CDR3 is given with its conserved first and last residue. D genes are given only for firm matches. The size of a clone is reported for some rows only, either as once, few or many, or as a class for expanded clones.

D: TRBD2; J: TRBJ2-3; size: few; V: TRBV5-4; DNA: TGTGCCAGCAGCTTAGGCAGCGGGAGGGCCCGATATACGCAGTATTTT; CDR3: CASSLGSGRARYTQYF
D: TRBD2; J: TRBJ2-2; size: many; V: TRBV6-1; DNA: TGTGCCAGCAGTGAAGTACGAGCGGGACTAAACACCGGGGAGCTGTTTTTT; CDR3: CASSEVRAGLNTGELFF
D: TRBD1; J: TRBJ2-6; size: few; V: TRBV27; DNA: TGTGCCAGCAGTCTACAGGGGGCGGGTTTCTCTGGGGCCAACGTCCTGACTTTC; CDR3: CASSLQGAGFSGANVLTF
D: -; J: TRBJ2-1; size: -; V: TRBV7-2; DNA: TGTGCCAGCAGCTTTCGGGGTTACAATGAGCAGTTCTTC; CDR3: CASSFRGYNEQFF
D: -; J: TRBJ1-6; size: -; V: TRBV20-1; DNA: TGCAGTGCTAGAGTGGACCTTTATAATTCACCCCTCCACTTT; CDR3: CSARVDLYNSPLHF
D: -; J: TRBJ2-2; size: -; V: TRBV30; DNA: TGTGCCTTGAGAGCTGGGACCGGGGAGCTGTTTTTT; CDR3: CALRAGTGELFF
D: -; J: TRBJ2-4; size: few; V: TRBV9; DNA: TGTGCCAGCCCCTTCGGGGGGCAGGTAAACATTCAGTACTTC; CDR3: CASPFGGQVNIQYF
D: TRBD1; J: TRBJ1-2; size: many; V: TRBV6-2/TRBV6-3; DNA: TGTGCCAGCAGTTTCTCCGGGACAGGGGGCTATGGCTACACCTTC; CDR3: CASSFSGTGGYGYTF
D: -; J: TRBJ2-3; size: many; V: TRBV18; DNA: TGTGCCAGCTACTCCCTTGGTACGCAGTATTTT; CDR3: CASYSLGTQYF
D: -; J: TRBJ2-2; size: -; V: TRBV6-1; DNA: TGTGCCAGCAGTCCACGACTAGGGTTCACCGGGGAGCTGTTTTTT; CDR3: CASSPRLGFTGELFF
D: -; J: TRBJ1-5; size: many; V: TRBV18; DNA: TGTGCCAGCTCACAGACTTGGAGTCAGCCCCAGCATTTT; CDR3: CASSQTWSQPQHF
D: -; J: TRBJ2-1; size: many; V: TRBV9; DNA: TGTGCCAGCAGCCCCCTAAAATACAATGAGCAGTTCTTC; CDR3: CASSPLKYNEQFF
D: -; J: TRBJ2-2; size: many; V: TRBV5-1; DNA: TGCGCCAGCAGCCCGACAGACAACACCGGGGAGCTGTTTTTT; CDR3: CASSPTDNTGELFF
D: -; J: TRBJ2-3; size: many; V: TRBV10-3; DNA: TGTGCCATCAGTGAGCGGCAGGGGGGCTCAGATACGCAGTATTTT; CDR3: CAISERQGGSDTQYF
D: TRBD2; J: TRBJ2-7; size: -; V: TRBV3-1; DNA: TGTGCCAGCAGCTTGCGGACTAGCGGTTCCCACGAGCAGTACTTC; CDR3: CASSLRTSGSHEQYF
D: -; J: TRBJ1-6; size: many; V: TRBV4-2; DNA: TGTGCCAGCAGCCAAGTGACAGGAATAAATTCACCCCTCCACTTT; CDR3: CASSQVTGINSPLHF
D: TRBD1; J: TRBJ1-3; size: many; V: TRBV10-3; DNA: TGTGCCATCAGTGACCCGACAGGGGGCAATGGAAACACCATATATTTT; CDR3: CAISDPTGGNGNTIYF
D: TRBD1; J: TRBJ2-2; size: many; V: TRBV2; DNA: TGTGCCAGCATGCCAGACAGGGTTGGCGGGGAGCTGTTTTTT; CDR3: CASMPDRVGGELFF
D: -; J: TRBJ2-1; size: many; V: TRBV24-1; DNA: TGTGCCACCAGTGATCCGCGGAACTACAATGAGCAGTTCTTC; CDR3: CATSDPRNYNEQFF
D: -; J: TRBJ1-2; size: many; V: TRBV4-3; DNA: TGCGCCAGCAGCCAAGAGGGGGGGCATATCTATGGCTACACCTTC; CDR3: CASSQEGGHIYGYTF
D: TRBD2; J: TRBJ2-7; size: few; V: TRBV27; DNA: TGTGCAAGCAGTCCTATGGCACCATTAGCGGGTTCCCACTACGAGCAGTACTTC; CDR3: CASSPMAPLAGSHYEQYF
D: -; J: TRBJ1-6; size: -; V: TRBV7-2; DNA: TGTGCCAGCAGCTTAGCGGGCCAACGACGGTCACCCCTCCACTTT; CDR3: CASSLAGQRRSPLHF
D: -; J: TRBJ2-1; size: many; V: TRBV27; DNA: TGTGCCAGCAGTTCCCCCCGGGGGACCTACAATGAGCAGTTCTTC; CDR3: CASSSPRGTYNEQFF
D: -; J: TRBJ2-5; size: many; V: TRBV12-3/TRBV12-4; DNA: TGTGCCAGCAGCCGTCGGGGGGAGACCCAGTACTTC; CDR3: CASSRRGETQYF
D: TRBD1; J: TRBJ1-1; size: many; V: TRBV20-1; DNA: TGCAGTGCTAGAGATCACAGGGGGAACACTGAAGCTTTCTTT; CDR3: CSARDHRGNTEAFF
D: -; J: TRBJ2-2; size: many; V: TRBV5-1; DNA: TGCGCCAGCAGCTTTGTGCTGGCGAACACCGGGGAGCTGTTTTTT; CDR3: CASSFVLANTGELFF
D: TRBD2; J: TRBJ2-1; size: many; V: TRBV11-3; DNA: TGTGCCAGCAGCTTAGAGGGCGGGAGAAACAACAATGAGCAGTTCTTC; CDR3: CASSLEGGRNNNEQFF
D: TRBD2; J: TRBJ2-7; size: many; V: TRBV6-1; DNA: TGTGCCAGCCCCGGGTCAACTAGCGGATCCTACGAGCAGTACTTC; CDR3: CASPGSTSGSYEQYF
D: TRBD1; J: TRBJ1-2; size: many; V: TRBV10-3; DNA: TGTGCCATCAGTTGGGACAGGGACAACTATGGCTACACCTTC; CDR3: CAISWDRDNYGYTF
D: -; J: TRBJ2-3; size: many; V: TRBV20-1; DNA: TGCAGTGCTAGGTCTGTCGATCGGGGCACAGATACGCAGTATTTT; CDR3: CSARSVDRGTDTQYF